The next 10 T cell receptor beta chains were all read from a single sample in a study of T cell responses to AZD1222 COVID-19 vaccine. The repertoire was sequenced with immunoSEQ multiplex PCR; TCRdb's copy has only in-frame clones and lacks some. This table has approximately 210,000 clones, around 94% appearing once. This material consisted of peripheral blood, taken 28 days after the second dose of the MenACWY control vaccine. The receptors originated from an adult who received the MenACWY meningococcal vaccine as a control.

The CDR3, as DNA: TGTGCCAGCAGTTACTCACGGCTCAATGAGCAGTTCTTC. As protein: CASSYSRLNEQFF. The rearrangement joins TRBV6-2 or TRBV6-3 to TRBJ2-1; D ambiguous. Trimming took 0 bases from V and 6 from J, leaving 6 bases between them. Looked up from germline, CDR1 is MNHEY and CDR2 is SVGEGT. The CDR3 runs 13 residues.

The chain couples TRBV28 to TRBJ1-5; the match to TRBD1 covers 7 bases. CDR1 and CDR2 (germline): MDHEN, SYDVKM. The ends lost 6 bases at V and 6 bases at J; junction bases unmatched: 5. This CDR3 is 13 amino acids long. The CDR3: CASRVGGTQPQHF. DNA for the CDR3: TGTGCCAGCAGGGTAGGGGGCACTCAGCCCCAGCATTTT.

Here the CDR3 reads CASSPRTGGDLNYGYTF. The CDR3, as DNA: TGTGCCAGCTCACCCAGGACAGGGGGTGATCTTAACTATGGCTACACCTTC. The rearrangement joins TRBV18 to TRBJ1-2; TRBD1 aligns across 10 bases. CDR3 length equals 17 residues. The germline V gene has CDR1 KGHSH and CDR2 LQKENI. V lost 3 bases and J lost 1; bases outside the gene matches: 8.

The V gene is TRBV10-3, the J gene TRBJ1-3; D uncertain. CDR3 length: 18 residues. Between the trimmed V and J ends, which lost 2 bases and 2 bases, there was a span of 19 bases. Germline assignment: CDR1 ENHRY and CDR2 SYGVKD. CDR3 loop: CAISETYQPQPAGNTIYF. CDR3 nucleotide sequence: TGTGCCATCAGTGAGACCTATCAACCTCAACCCGCTGGAAACACCATATATTTT.

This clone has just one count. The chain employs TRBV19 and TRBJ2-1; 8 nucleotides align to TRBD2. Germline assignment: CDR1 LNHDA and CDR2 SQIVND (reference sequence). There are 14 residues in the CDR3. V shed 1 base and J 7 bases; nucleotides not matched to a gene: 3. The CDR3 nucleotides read TGTGCCAGTAGTATAGCGGGAGGGCAGAATGAGCAGTTCTTC. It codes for CASSIAGGQNEQFF.

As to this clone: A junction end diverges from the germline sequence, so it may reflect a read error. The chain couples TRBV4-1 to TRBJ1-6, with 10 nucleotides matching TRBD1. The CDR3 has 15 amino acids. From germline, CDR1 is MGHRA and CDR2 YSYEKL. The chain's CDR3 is CASNQPRDRGSPLHF. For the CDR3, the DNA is TGCGCCAGCAACCAACCTCGGGACAGGGGATCACCCCTCCACTTT.

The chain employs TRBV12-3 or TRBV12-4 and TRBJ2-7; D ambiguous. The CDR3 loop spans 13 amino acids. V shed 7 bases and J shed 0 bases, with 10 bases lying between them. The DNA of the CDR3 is TGTGCCAGCACCAAGACAAACTCCTACGAGCAGTACTTC. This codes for CASTKTNSYEQYF.

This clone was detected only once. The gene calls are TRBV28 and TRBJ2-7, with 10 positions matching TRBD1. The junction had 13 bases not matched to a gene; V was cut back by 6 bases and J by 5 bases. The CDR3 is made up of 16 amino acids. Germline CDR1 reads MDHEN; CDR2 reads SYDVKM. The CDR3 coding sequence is TGTGCCAGCAGAGATCCAGGGACAGGGGCAGGCCACGAGCAGTACTTC. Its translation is CASRDPGTGAGHEQYF.

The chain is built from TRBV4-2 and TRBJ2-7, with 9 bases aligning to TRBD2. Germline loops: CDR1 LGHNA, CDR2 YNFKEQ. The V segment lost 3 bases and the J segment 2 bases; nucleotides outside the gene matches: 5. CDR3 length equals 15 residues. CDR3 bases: TGTGCCAGCAGCCACAGGACTAGCGTAACCTACGAGCAGTACTTC. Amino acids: CASSHRTSVTYEQYF.

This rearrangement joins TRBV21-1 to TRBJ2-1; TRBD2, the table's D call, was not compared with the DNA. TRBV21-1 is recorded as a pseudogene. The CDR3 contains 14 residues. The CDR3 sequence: CASSKAASGNEQFF. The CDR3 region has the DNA TGTGCCAGCAGCAAAGCCGCTTCGGGCAATGAGCAGTTCTTC.